One and the same sample provided the 13 T cell receptor beta chains below, sequenced in a study of cytomegalovirus exposure and HLA in healthy donors. PCR employed 60 Vbeta and 13 Jbeta primers. Clones were read by immunoSEQ multiplex PCR, and TCRdb kept only the in-frame ones, dropping some. There are approximately 140,000 clones in the sample; over 70% occur only once, and roughly 1.8% lies in the top ten. The sequenced sample was PBMCs. The source of these receptors is a woman aged 40 to 55 in good health and CMV-seronegative.

Notes on this clone: Other DNA sequences in the sample encode the same CDR3. The V gene is TRBV5-1, the J gene TRBJ1-1; D is possibly TRBD1 (5 bases). The CDR3 runs to 14 residues. V shed 3 bases and J shed 0 bases, with 9 bases lying between them. Germline V gene data show CDR1 as SGHRS and CDR2 as YFSETQ. The CDR3: CASSSQGLNTEAFF. In DNA, the CDR3 is TGCGCCAGCAGCTCCCAGGGATTGAACACTGAAGCTTTCTTT.

Here the CDR3 reads CAWSVGGGYEQYF. Here the CDR3 DNA reads TGTGCCTGGAGTGTAGGGGGTGGGTACGAGCAGTACTTC. The V gene is TRBV30, the J gene TRBJ2-5; D possibly corresponds to TRBD1 (6 bases). The DNA end favors TRBJ2-7, so the J call may be wrong. The CDR3 loop spans 13 amino acids. Germline V lookup: CDR1 GTSNPN, CDR2 SVGIG (reference sequence).

Only a few counts were recorded for this clone. This sequence joins TRBV27 and TRBJ2-5; 8 nucleotides line up with TRBD2. Germline assignment: CDR1 MNHEY and CDR2 SMNVEV (reference sequence). This CDR3 is built from 14 residues. V lost 6 bases, J lost 4 bases, and 7 bases stayed unmatched. Here the CDR3 reads CASRSRGGRETQYF. The CDR3, as DNA: TGTGCCAGCAGATCTCGCGGGGGGCGAGAGACCCAGTACTTC.

The chain uses TRBV18 and TRBJ2-5; 14 positions agree with TRBD2. The CDR3 runs to 17 residues. Germline V gene lookup returns CDR1 KGHSH and CDR2 LQKENI. Losses at the gene ends were 1 base for V and 2 bases for J; bases not matched to a gene: 3. The CDR3 reads CASSPRLAGGKQETQYF. The CDR3 DNA reads TGTGCCAGCTCACCACGACTAGCGGGGGGGAAACAAGAGACCCAGTACTTC.

V usage is TRBV6-5 and J usage is TRBJ2-7; 9 bases are shared with TRBD1. Germline V gene data show CDR1 as MNHEY and CDR2 as SVGAGI. The CDR3 length is 15 residues. V lost 6 bases and J lost 0; bases outside the gene matches: 6. CDR3: CASRETGGSSYEQYF. The CDR3, as DNA: TGTGCCAGCAGGGAGACAGGGGGAAGCTCCTACGAGCAGTACTTC.

This sequence joins TRBV15 and TRBJ1-3, with 7 bases that match TRBD1. CDR1 is LNHNV and CDR2 is YYDKDF in the germline V gene (reference sequence). The V segment lost 8 bases and the J segment 7 bases; nucleotides outside the gene matches: 17. The CDR3 covers 16 residues. CDR3 protein: CATGTGQGQFGNTIYF. CDR3 in DNA: TGTGCCACCGGCACGGGGCAGGGACAGTTCGGGAACACCATATATTTT.

V and J are TRBV19 and TRBJ1-1; 8 nucleotides match TRBD1. CDR1 is LNHDA and CDR2 is SQIVND in the germline V gene (reference sequence). Germline trimming cut 4 bases from V and 7 bases from J; bases unmatched to any gene: 5. The CDR3 is made up of 13 amino acids. CDR3 DNA sequence: TGTGCCAGTAGTACGGCAGGGGGCAATGAAGCTTTCTTT. Translation: CASSTAGGNEAFF.

The chain couples TRBV18 to TRBJ2-1, with 8 bases lining up with TRBD1. This CDR3 comprises 14 residues. With V trimmed by 4 bases and J by 3 bases, 2 bases remained unmatched. Germline assignment: CDR1 KGHSH and CDR2 LQKENI. The CDR3 region is CASSRQGNYNEQFF. The CDR3 DNA follows: TGTGCCAGCTCACGACAGGGGAACTACAATGAGCAGTTCTTC.

V gene TRBV14 combines with J gene TRBJ2-7; 11 bases are shared with TRBD1. The CDR3 is 17 residues long. CDR1 and CDR2 from the germline V gene are SGHDN and FVKESK. The J segment lost 2 bases and the V segment lost 5 bases, leaving 11 bases of the junction unmatched. The CDR3 is CASSMGTGGSKPYEQYF. The DNA of the CDR3 is TGTGCCAGCAGCATGGGGACAGGGGGGAGTAAACCCTACGAGCAGTACTTC. The variable domain in full, completed from reference TRBV14 and TRBJ2-7, reads EAGVTQFPSHSVIEKGQTVTLRCDPISGHDNLYWYRRVMGKEIKFLLHFVKESKQDESGMPNNRFLAERTGGTYSTLKVQPAELEDSGVYFCASSMGTGGSKPYEQYFGPGTRLTVT.

The chain recombines TRBV7-2 with TRBJ2-1, with a weak D call TRBD2 (5 bases). CDR1 is SGHTA, CDR2 FQGNSA, per germline. V lost 5 bases and J 7 bases, leaving 18 bases between the germline ends. There are 15 residues in the CDR3. In nucleotides, the CDR3 is TGTGCCAGCAGCCTAGGTTCCAACCCGGGAAATGAGCAGTTCTTC. It is translated as CASSLGSNPGNEQFF.

This clone was recorded once. The chain combines TRBV5-6 with TRBJ2-7; 10 bases are shared with TRBD2. The CDR3 spans 15 residues. Germline values: CDR1 SGHDT, CDR2 YYEEEE. V was clipped by 2 bases and J by 3 bases; unmatched bases: 5. Written as DNA, the CDR3 is TGTGCCAGCAGCTTCTCTAGCGGGAGCCGCTACGAGCAGTACTTC. This translates into CASSFSSGSRYEQYF.

This clone turned up a few times. This sequence joins TRBV5-6 and TRBJ1-2; D is undetermined. CDR3 length: 16 amino acids. Deletions cut 9 bases from V and 2 bases from J, with 23 bases between. Germline CDR1 and CDR2: SGHDT and YYEEEE. CDR3 amino acids: CATKIQLRRMNYGYTF. The DNA for the CDR3 is TGTGCCACCAAAATTCAGCTAAGGAGGATGAACTATGGCTACACCTTC.

This chain links TRBV5-5 with TRBJ1-3; perhaps TRBD1 as D (5 bases). Trimming pared 0 bases from V and 0 bases from J, leaving 10 bases between. This CDR3 has 16 amino acids. The germline V gene has CDR1 SGHKS and CDR2 YYEKEE (reference sequence). Here the CDR3 reads CASSLGPGLSGNTIYF. The CDR3 DNA is TGTGCCAGCAGCTTGGGGCCAGGGCTCTCTGGAAACACCATATATTTT.